This T cell receptor beta chain was recovered during a study of blood T cell repertoires in COVID-19. Clones were sequenced by immunoSEQ multiplex PCR, and TCRdb holds only the in-frame ones, with some missing. Altogether some 200,000 clones are present, roughly four fifths being singletons, with the ten largest covering approximately 12%. Germline assignment: CDR1 KGHSH and CDR2 LQKENI. The V segment lost 3 bases and the J segment 4 bases; nucleotides outside the gene matches: 4. This CDR3 has 15 amino acids. The TCR comes from a woman aged 40 to 49 with acute or convalescent COVID-19. The genes are TRBV18 and TRBJ2-3; TRBD2 matches 10 bases. Specimen: peripheral blood. This chain's CDR3 is CASSPGAGGPDTQYF. CDR3 DNA: TGTGCCAGCTCACCCGGAGCGGGGGGGCCAGATACGCAGTATTTT.